The rows below give T cell receptor beta chains drawn from one sample of a study of T cell responses to AZD1222 COVID-19 vaccine. Some clones are missing from TCRdb's copy, which holds only in-frame ones; the method was immunoSEQ multiplex PCR. The sample has about 140,000 clones; 90% to 95% are singletons. The sample consisted of peripheral blood, taken after recovery from COVID-19. Receptor source: an adult who had recovered from COVID-19. Each CDR3 is given with its conserved first and last residue.

V	CDR3
TRBV7-2	CASTLGLGYTF
TRBV5-1	CASSSLGGSVYEQYF
TRBV10-3	CAISESRVDEQFF
TRBV10-3	CAISDSGEGRDTQYF
TRBV7-7	CASSPGTSGTLNTGELFF
TRBV5-1	CASSLRAGGDNEQFF
TRBV11-1	CASSPSIGQMNTEAFF
TRBV9	CASSVDGAGNQPQHF
TRBV6-5	CASRDWDTYRAFF
TRBV10-3	CATGTGVNYGYTF
TRBV11-2	CASSSPIWASGTDYEQYF
TRBV19	CASSGGTGGRYIQYF
TRBV15	CATSRTPGTTYEQYF
TRBV6-5	CASSYEADTGELFF
TRBV7-8	CASSSPGSARQYF
TRBV5-5	CASSLTGVNDYYEQYF
TRBV23-1	CASSQSSRDRASGYTF
TRBV5-6	CASSSGLAARELFF
TRBV10-3	CAISRQGSGTEAFF
TRBV2	CACLRRGTQYF
TRBV16	CASSQSGSIDEQFF
TRBV27	CASSLWANTEAFF
TRBV30	CAWSVHAGSNQPQHF
TRBV7-9	CASSLQDPGEQYF
TRBV4-2	CASSQERPTSPANTGELFF
TRBV6-1	CASSFQDSNTEAFF
TRBV6-5	CASSPQVATEAFF
TRBV28	CASGDPAGGYTF
TRBV5-1	CASSWGTGSSYEQYF
TRBV19	CASSMGGRIDIQYF
TRBV5-1	CASRGGEWSYNEQFF
TRBV5-1	CASSPGTGGYNEQFF
TRBV28	CASSLPPGGQPQHF